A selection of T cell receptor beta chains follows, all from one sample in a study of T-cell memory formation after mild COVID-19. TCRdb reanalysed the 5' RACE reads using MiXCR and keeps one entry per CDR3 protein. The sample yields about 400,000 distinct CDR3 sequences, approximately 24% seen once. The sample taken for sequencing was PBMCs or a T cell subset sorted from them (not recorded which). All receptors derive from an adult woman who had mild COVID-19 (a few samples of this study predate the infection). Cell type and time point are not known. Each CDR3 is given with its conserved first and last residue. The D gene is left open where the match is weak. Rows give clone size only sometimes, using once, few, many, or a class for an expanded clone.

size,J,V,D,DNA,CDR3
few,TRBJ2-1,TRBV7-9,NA,TGTGCCAGCAGTTCAGGCGATGAGCAGTTCTTC,CASSSGDEQFF
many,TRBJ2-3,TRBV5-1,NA,TGCGCCAGCAGCTTCTACGGAGATTTAGCGGGCACAGATACGCAGTATTTT,CASSFYGDLAGTDTQYF
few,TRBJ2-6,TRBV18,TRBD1,TGTGCCAGCTCACGGGACAGGGTCACTGGGGCCAACGTCCTGACTTTC,CASSRDRVTGANVLTF
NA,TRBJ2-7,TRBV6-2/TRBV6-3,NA,TGTGCCAGCAGTTACCCTCCTTGGGCCGAGAGGGCTCACTACGAGCAGTACTTC,CASSYPPWAERAHYEQYF
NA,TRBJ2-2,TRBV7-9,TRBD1,TGTGCCAGCAGCTTAGTTCCAGGGGGAAACACCGGGGAGCTGTTTTTT,CASSLVPGGNTGELFF
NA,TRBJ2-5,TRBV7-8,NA,TGTGCCAGCAGCTACCCGGGATCCCAGTACTTC,CASSYPGSQYF
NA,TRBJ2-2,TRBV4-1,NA,TGCGCCAGCAGCCAAGTGAATCTGGGACTGCCGAACACCGGGGAGCTGTTTTTT,CASSQVNLGLPNTGELFF
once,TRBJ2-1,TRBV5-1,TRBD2,TGCGCCAGCAGCTTGGTTGGACTAGCGGGAGCGACTGAGCAGTTCTTC,CASSLVGLAGATEQFF
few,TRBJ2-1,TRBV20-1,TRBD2,TGCAGTGCTCCGATAGCGGGAAGGGATGAGCAGTTCTTC,CSAPIAGRDEQFF
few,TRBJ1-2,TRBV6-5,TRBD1,TGTGCCAGCAGTTACGATGGGACAGGGCATGCTAACTATGGCTACACCTTC,CASSYDGTGHANYGYTF
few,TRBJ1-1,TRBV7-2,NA,TGTGCCAGCAGCTTAATACGGGACACTGAAGCTTTCTTT,CASSLIRDTEAFF
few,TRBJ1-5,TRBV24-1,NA,TGTGCCACCAGTGATTTGTCAGAATATCAGCCCCAGCATTTT,CATSDLSEYQPQHF
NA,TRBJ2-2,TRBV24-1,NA,TGTGCCACCAGTGATTTGGACGGGGCCGGGGAGCTGTTTTTT,CATSDLDGAGELFF
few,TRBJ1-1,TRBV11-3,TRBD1,TGTGCCAGCAGCCCAACGGGACAGGTTAACACTGAAGCTTTCTTT,CASSPTGQVNTEAFF
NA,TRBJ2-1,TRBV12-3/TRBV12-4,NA,TGTGCCAGCAGTTTTGAAAGTGAGCAGTTCTTC,CASSFESEQFF
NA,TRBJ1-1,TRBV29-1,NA,TGCAGCGTTGAAGATCCGGGCGGCAGGGTGAACACTGAAGCTTTCTTT,CSVEDPGGRVNTEAFF
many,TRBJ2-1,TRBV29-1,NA,TGCAGCGTTACTCCTAGCTACAATGAGCAGTTCTTC,CSVTPSYNEQFF
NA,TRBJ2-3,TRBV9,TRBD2,TGTGCCAGCAGCAGACTAGCGGGGGGGCATTTCGGATCAGATACGCAGTATTTT,CASSRLAGGHFGSDTQYF
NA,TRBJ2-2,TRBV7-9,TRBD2,TGTGCCAGCAGCAAGGGACTAGCGGGAGATACCGGGGAGCTGTTTTTT,CASSKGLAGDTGELFF
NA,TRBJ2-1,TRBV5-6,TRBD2,TGTGCCAGCAGCTTGGAGGCTAGCGGGCGAATTAATGAGCAGTTCTTC,CASSLEASGRINEQFF
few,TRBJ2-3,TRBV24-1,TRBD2,TGTGCCACCAGTGAATCAATAGCGGGAGGAGACACAGATACGCAGTATTTT,CATSESIAGGDTDTQYF
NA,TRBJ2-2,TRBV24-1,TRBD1,TGTGCCACAGGACAGGGTTACACCGGGGAGCTGTTTTTT,CATGQGYTGELFF
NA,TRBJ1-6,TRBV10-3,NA,TGTGCCATCAGTGAGGCCGGGGCGACCGAAGGACCCCTCCACTTT,CAISEAGATEGPLHF
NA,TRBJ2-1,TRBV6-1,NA,TGTGCCAGCAGGACGGGAGCTTCCTACAATGAGCAGTTCTTC,CASRTGASYNEQFF
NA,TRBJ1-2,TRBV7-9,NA,TGTGCCAGCAGCCATAAAAGCGCAGGGTACGGCGATGGCTACACCTTC,CASSHKSAGYGDGYTF
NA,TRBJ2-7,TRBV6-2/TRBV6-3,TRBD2,TGTGCCAGCAGTTACCCAACTAGCGGCACCTACGAGCAGTACTTC,CASSYPTSGTYEQYF
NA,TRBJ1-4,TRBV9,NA,TGTGCCAGCAGCCATAGCGGACAGACAAATGAAAAACTGTTTTTT,CASSHSGQTNEKLFF
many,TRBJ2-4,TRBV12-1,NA,TGTGCCAGCAGTCCAACCGGGGGGGCCGACAAAAACATTCAGTACTTC,CASSPTGGADKNIQYF
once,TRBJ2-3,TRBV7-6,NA,TGTGCCAGCAGCTTTGGATTAGCGGCCACAGATACGCAGTATTTT,CASSFGLAATDTQYF
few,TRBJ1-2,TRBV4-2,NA,TGTGCCAGCAGCCAAGTAGCGGGGCTAGGTGGCTACACCTTC,CASSQVAGLGGYTF
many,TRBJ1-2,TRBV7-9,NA,TGTGCCAGCAGCTTAAGGAGGGTCGGCTACACCTTC,CASSLRRVGYTF
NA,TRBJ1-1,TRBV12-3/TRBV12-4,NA,TGTGCCACCCAGGGAAATCGGGTAGCTTTCTTT,CATQGNRVAFF
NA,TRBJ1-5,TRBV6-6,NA,TGTGCCAGCAGGGGACTGAGGAGCAATCAGCCCCAGCATTTT,CASRGLRSNQPQHF
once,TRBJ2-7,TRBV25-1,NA,TGTGCCAGCAGTCCGGACAGTGTGCAATACGAGCAGTACTTC,CASSPDSVQYEQYF
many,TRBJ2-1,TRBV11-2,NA,TGTGCCAGCAGCTTAGTATGGGAGCGGAGCCCCTACAATGAGCAGTTCTTC,CASSLVWERSPYNEQFF
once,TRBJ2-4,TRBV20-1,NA,TGCAGTGCTAGAGCGGTGACAAAAAACATTCAGTACTTC,CSARAVTKNIQYF